The entry below describes one T cell receptor beta chain. These data originate in a study of blood T cell repertoires in COVID-19. Across the study: Samples representing acute and convalescent COVID-19 were sourced from the United States, Italy and Spain.

Profiling relied on immunoSEQ multiplex PCR, and the TCRdb table lists in-frame clones only, not all of them. The table includes more than 250,000 clones, roughly 90% detected once. The CDR3 is 15 residues long. Germline loops: CDR1 SGDLS, CDR2 YYNGEE. Trimming cost V 0 bases and J 4 bases, with 13 bases left between them. What was sequenced was peripheral blood. The chain employs TRBV9 and TRBJ2-5; maybe TRBD2 (5 bases). This clonotype originated in a young man who had recovered from COVID-19. The CDR3 DNA follows: TGTGCCAGCAGCGTAGCCCCCACTGAGGGAGAGACCCAGTACTTC. It yields the protein CASSVAPTEGETQYF. Complete variable domain (other parts from reference TRBV9 and TRBJ2-5): DSGVTQTPKHLITATGQRVTLRCSPRSGDLSVYWYQQSLDQGLQFLIQYYNGEERAKGNILERFSAQQFPDLHSELNLSSLELGDSALYFCASSVAPTEGETQYFGPGTRLLVL.